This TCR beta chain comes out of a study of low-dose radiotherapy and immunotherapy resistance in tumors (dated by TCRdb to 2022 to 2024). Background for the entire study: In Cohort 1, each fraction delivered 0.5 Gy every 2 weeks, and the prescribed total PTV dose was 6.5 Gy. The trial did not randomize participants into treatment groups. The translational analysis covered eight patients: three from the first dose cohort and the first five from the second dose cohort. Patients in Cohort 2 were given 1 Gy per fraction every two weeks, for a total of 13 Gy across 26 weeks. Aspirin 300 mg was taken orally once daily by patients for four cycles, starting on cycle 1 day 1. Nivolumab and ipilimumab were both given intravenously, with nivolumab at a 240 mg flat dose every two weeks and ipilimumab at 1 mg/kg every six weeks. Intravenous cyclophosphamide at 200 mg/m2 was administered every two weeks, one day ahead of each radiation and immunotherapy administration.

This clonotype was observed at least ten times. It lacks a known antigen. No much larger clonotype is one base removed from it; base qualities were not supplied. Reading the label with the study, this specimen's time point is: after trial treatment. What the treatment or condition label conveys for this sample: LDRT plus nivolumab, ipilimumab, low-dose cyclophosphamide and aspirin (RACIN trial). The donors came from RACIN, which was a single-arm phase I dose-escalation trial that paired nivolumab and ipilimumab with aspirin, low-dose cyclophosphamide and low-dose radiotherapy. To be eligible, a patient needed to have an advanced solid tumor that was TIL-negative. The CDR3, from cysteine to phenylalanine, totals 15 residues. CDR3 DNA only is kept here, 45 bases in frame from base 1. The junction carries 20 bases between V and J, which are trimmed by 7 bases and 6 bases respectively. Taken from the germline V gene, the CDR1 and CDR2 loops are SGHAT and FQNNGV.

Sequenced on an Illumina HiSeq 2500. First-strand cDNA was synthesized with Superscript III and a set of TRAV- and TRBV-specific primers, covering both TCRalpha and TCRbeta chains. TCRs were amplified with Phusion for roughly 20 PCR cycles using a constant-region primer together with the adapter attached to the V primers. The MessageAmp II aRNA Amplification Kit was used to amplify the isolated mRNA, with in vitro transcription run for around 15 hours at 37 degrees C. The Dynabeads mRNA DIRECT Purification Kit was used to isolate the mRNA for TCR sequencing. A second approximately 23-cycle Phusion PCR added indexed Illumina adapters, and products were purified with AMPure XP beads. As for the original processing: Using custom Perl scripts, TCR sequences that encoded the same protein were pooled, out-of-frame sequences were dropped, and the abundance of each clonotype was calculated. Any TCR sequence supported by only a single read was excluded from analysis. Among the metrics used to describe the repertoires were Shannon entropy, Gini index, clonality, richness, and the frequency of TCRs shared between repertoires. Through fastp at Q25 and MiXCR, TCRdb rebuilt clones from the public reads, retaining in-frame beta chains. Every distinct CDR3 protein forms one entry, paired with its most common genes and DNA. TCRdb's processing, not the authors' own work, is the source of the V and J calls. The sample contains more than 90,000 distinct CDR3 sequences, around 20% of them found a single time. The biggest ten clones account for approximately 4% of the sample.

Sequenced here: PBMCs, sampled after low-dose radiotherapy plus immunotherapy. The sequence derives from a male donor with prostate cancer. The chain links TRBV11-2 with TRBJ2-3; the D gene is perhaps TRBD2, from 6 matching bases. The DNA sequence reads TGTGCCAGCAAACCCACGGGACTCCGGTGGGATACGCAGTATTTT. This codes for CASKPTGLRWDTQYF.